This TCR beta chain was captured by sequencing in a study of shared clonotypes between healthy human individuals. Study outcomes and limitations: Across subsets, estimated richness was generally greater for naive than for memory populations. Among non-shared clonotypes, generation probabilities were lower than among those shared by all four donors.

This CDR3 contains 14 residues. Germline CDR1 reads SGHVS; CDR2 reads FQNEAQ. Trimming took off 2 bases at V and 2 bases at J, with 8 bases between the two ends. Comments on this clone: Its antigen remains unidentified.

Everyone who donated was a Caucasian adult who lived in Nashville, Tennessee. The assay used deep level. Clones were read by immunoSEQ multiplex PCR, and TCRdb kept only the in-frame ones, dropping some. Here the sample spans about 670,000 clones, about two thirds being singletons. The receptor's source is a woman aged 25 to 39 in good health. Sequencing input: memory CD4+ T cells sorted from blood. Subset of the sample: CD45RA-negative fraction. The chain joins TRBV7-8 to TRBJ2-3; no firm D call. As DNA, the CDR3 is TGTGCCAGCAGCTTAAGGATAACCACAGATACGCAGTATTTT. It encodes CASSLRITTDTQYF.